Described below is a single TCR beta chain sequence and its context. When replicate PCRs were run on sorted subsets, they used 200 ng DNA, around 33,000 T cell genomes. This table comes from immunoSEQ multiplex PCR, and its TCRdb copy is limited to in-frame clones, with some not included. The table shows about 980,000 clones, with approximately 80% occurring only once. The data stem from a study of shared clonotypes between healthy human individuals. The CDR3 has 11 amino acids. V lost 6 bases and J 8 bases, leaving 10 bases between the germline ends. The V gene's germline CDR1 is KGHSH and CDR2 LQKENI. Adult Caucasians living in Nashville, Tennessee made up all of the donors.

This receptor was taken from a man aged 18 to 30 in good health. The sequencing input was memory CD4+ T cells sorted from blood. Subset denoted: CD45RA-negative fraction. V and J are TRBV18 and TRBJ1-2; perhaps TRBD1 as D (5 bases). The CDR3 is CASSAGSGYTF. The CDR3 DNA is TGTGCCAGCTCCGCAGGGAGCGGCTACACCTTC.